The 15 T cell receptor beta chains in this list originate from one sample, sequenced in a study of CD8 T cells in Susac syndrome. With random hexamers, 0.5 to 1 ug RNA was reverse transcribed. A single record per CDR3 protein comes from TCRdb applying MiXCR to the immunoSEQ multiplex PCR reads. The sample records around 170,000 distinct CDR3 sequences, 95% being singletons. Material for sequencing was CD4+ T cells from PBMCs. These receptors were collected from a human donor with Susac syndrome.

This chain links TRBV28 with TRBJ2-3, with D unclear. Per germline, CDR1 MDHEN and CDR2 SYDVKM. V lost 5 bases and J lost 0, with 12 bases in between. The length of the CDR3 is 15 residues. CDR3 bases: TGTGCCAGCAGTGACCGGCCAAGGAGCACAGATACGCAGTATTTT. Encoded protein: CASSDRPRSTDTQYF.

The chain is built from TRBV5-1 and TRBJ2-1, with TRBD2 matching 9 bases. Germline CDR1 and CDR2: SGHRS and YFSETQ. CDR3 length equals 14 residues. V lost 3 bases and J lost 9; bases outside the gene matches: 7. This chain's CDR3 is CASSSGTSSPEQFF. The CDR3 DNA follows: TGCGCCAGCAGCTCCGGGACTAGCTCTCCTGAGCAGTTCTTC.

The count of this clonotype is one. The gene calls are TRBV12-5 and TRBJ1-2; D might be TRBD1 (5 bases). V lost 6 bases and J lost 10, with 18 bases in between. This CDR3 has 13 amino acids. Germline CDR1 LGHNT, CDR2 FRNRAP. CDR3 amino acids: CASGLTGVTVYTF. CDR3 DNA sequence: TGTGCTAGTGGCTTGACCGGGGTGACAGTCTACACCTTC.

J is TRBJ2-7 and V is TRBV15; D gene uncertain. V lost 0 bases and J 4 bases, leaving 7 bases between the germline ends. CDR1 LNHNV and CDR2 YYDKDF come from the germline V gene (reference sequence). The CDR3 has 13 residues. The CDR3 sequence is CATSRDVGYEQYF. In nucleotides, the CDR3 is TGTGCCACCAGCAGAGATGTTGGATACGAGCAGTACTTC.

The V call is TRBV20-1, the J call TRBJ2-5; the D gene is possibly TRBD1 (5 bases). V lost 5 bases and J 5 bases, leaving 15 bases between the germline ends. This CDR3 region has 13 residues. The V gene's germline CDR1 is DFQATT and CDR2 SNEGSKA (reference sequence). The CDR3: CSASTQGSETQYF. CDR3 DNA sequence: TGCAGTGCTTCGACTCAGGGTTCGGAGACCCAGTACTTC.

The CDR3 coding sequence is TGCAGCGTTCCTCTAGCGGGGGGAATCAGTGAGCAGTTCTTC. It encodes CSVPLAGGISEQFF. J is TRBJ2-1 and V is TRBV29-1, with 11 bases fitting TRBD2. The junction had 9 bases not matched to a gene; V was cut back by 5 bases and J by 9 bases. The CDR3 sequence is 14 residues long. CDR1 and CDR2 (germline): SQVTM, ANQGSEA.

This clonotype appeared a few times. The J gene is TRBJ2-7, the V gene TRBV6-5, with TRBD1 matching over 8 bases. The CDR3 contains 13 residues. Per germline, CDR1 MNHEY and CDR2 SVGAGI. V was clipped by 7 bases and J by 2 bases; unmatched bases: 4. CDR3: CASIRTGTYEQYF. CDR3 sequence (DNA): TGTGCCAGCATTCGGACAGGGACCTACGAGCAGTACTTC.

The J gene is TRBJ2-3, the V gene TRBV30, with no clear D. The CDR3 covers 14 residues. Trimming pared 3 bases from V and 2 bases from J, leaving 12 bases between. The V gene's germline CDR1 is GTSNPN and CDR2 SVGIG (reference sequence). Here the CDR3 DNA reads TGTGCCTGGAGAAAGAGAACGAACACAGATACGCAGTATTTT. Translating it yields CAWRKRTNTDTQYF.

The rearrangement uses TRBV28 and TRBJ2-1; 13 bases line up with TRBD2. Germline trimming cut 6 bases from V and 6 bases from J; bases unmatched to any gene: 8. The CDR3 runs 16 residues. From germline, CDR1 is MDHEN and CDR2 SYDVKM. Written as DNA, the CDR3 is TGTGCCAGCAGAAAACGAACTAGCGGGGGGGCCAATGAGCAGTTCTTC. Translation gives CASRKRTSGGANEQFF.

The J gene is TRBJ2-5, the V gene TRBV29-1; D remains unclear. The CDR3 has 12 residues. Germline V gene lookup returns CDR1 SQVTM and CDR2 ANQGSEA. Trimming took 4 bases from V and 5 from J, leaving 11 bases between them. In nucleotides, the CDR3 is TGCAGCGTTGTTGACCTGGCGGAGACCCAGTACTTC. It codes for CSVVDLAETQYF.

This clonotype was seen a single time. V is TRBV30 and J is TRBJ2-1, with TRBD1 as a possible D gene (6 bases). The V gene's germline CDR1 is GTSNPN and CDR2 SVGIG (reference sequence). Trimming took 1 base from V and 7 from J, leaving 14 bases between them. This CDR3 is built from 14 residues. The CDR3 spells CAWSGFQGRNEQFF. Written as DNA, the CDR3 is TGTGCCTGGAGTGGATTTCAGGGGAGAAATGAGCAGTTCTTC.

CDR3 bases: TGTGCCAGCAGTGGGGTGGTGAATCAGCCCCAGCATTTT. It codes for CASSGVVNQPQHF. The genes are TRBV6-1 and TRBJ1-5; D is unclear. In germline, CDR1 is MNHNS, CDR2 SASEGT. Trimming took 4 bases from V and 4 from J, leaving 8 bases between them. The CDR3 loop spans 13 amino acids.

J is TRBJ2-1 and V is TRBV7-2; 8 positions match TRBD2. The trim removed 3 bases at V and 3 bases at J, leaving 1 base unmatched. The CDR3 runs 14 residues. Germline loops: CDR1 SGHTA, CDR2 FQGNSA. CDR3 region: CASSLGTSYNEQFF. CDR3 DNA sequence: TGTGCCAGCAGCTTGGGGACTAGCTACAATGAGCAGTTCTTC.

V and J are TRBV30 and TRBJ2-2; D is ambiguous. Germline V gene data show CDR1 as GTSNPN and CDR2 as SVGIG (reference sequence). The length of the CDR3 is 13 residues. The CDR3 loop is CAQAGHNTGELFF. Here the CDR3 DNA reads TGTGCTCAAGCCGGGCACAACACCGGGGAGCTGTTTTTT.

V is TRBV10-2 and J is TRBJ2-7; no clear D gene. Trimming pared 4 bases from V and 3 bases from J, leaving 7 bases between. The CDR3 runs to 12 residues. Germline V gene sequence: CDR1 WSHSY, CDR2 SAAADI. CDR3 DNA: TGCGCCAGCAGTGTTGTCTTCTACGAGCAGTACTTC. It specifies CASSVVFYEQYF.